This entry lists 27 T cell receptor beta chains sequenced from one sample in a study of blood T cells in healthy people across ages. The use of a sample-barcoded 5' primer and a J-beta primer mix characterized a second PCR of 7 to 11 cycles. Each CDR3 protein is one row after TCRdb ran MiXCR on the 5' RACE reads. This table has about 1.8 million distinct CDR3 sequences, approximately 50% appearing once. The source material was blood. The receptors shown here come from a woman aged 35 to 49 in good health.

This chain links TRBV6-1 with TRBJ1-2; a weak D match, TRBD1 (5 bases). The CDR3 runs to 16 residues. Between the trimmed V and J ends, which lost 0 bases and 0 bases, there was a span of 11 bases. Germline lookup yields CDR1 MNHNS and CDR2 SASEGT. DNA of the CDR3: TGTGCCAGCAGTGAAGCAGAAGACAGAGCTAACTATGGCTACACCTTC. Its translation is CASSEAEDRANYGYTF.

The V call is TRBV21-1, the J call TRBJ2-7. TRBV21-1 is an annotated pseudogene. The CDR3 sequence is 16 residues long. The CDR3 nucleotides read TGTGCCAGCAGCAAATGTTTTGGGATTAGCTCCTACGAGCAGTACTTC. Protein product: CASSKCFGISSYEQYF.

V and J are TRBV20-1 and TRBJ2-7; 9 bases match TRBD2. Germline V CDR1 and CDR2: DFQATT, SNEGSKA (reference sequence). Losses at the gene ends were 0 bases for V and 0 bases for J; bases not matched to a gene: 15. There are 19 residues in the CDR3. The CDR3 DNA is TGCAGTGCTAGAGATGGGGCTTGGATTAGCGGGGGCTCCTCCTACGAGCAGTACTTC. It yields the protein CSARDGAWISGGSSYEQYF.

The chain has TRBV9 and TRBJ2-5; D ambiguous. The CDR3 has 14 amino acids. Per germline, CDR1 SGDLS and CDR2 YYNGEE. Trimming shortened V by 0 bases and J by 0 bases, and 6 bases separated the two germline ends. The CDR3 DNA sequence: TGTGCCAGCAGCGTAGATGGGAACCAAGAGACCCAGTACTTC. Translating it yields CASSVDGNQETQYF.

This clonotype was seen once. This rearrangement joins TRBV6-1 to TRBJ2-3; D is unresolved. Trimming removed 5 bases from V and 2 bases from J, with 14 bases in between. This CDR3 contains 15 residues. Germline CDR1 reads MNHNS; CDR2 reads SASEGT. CDR3 amino acids: CASSFKGYSTDTQYF. The CDR3, as DNA: TGTGCCAGCAGTTTTAAGGGCTACTCCACAGATACGCAGTATTTT.

This clonotype has more than one count but fewer than ten. V is TRBV12-3 or TRBV12-4 and J is TRBJ2-1; 7 positions agree with TRBD1. The ends lost 6 bases at V and 3 bases at J; junction bases unmatched: 11. The CDR3 totals 16 residues. CDR3 DNA: TGTGCCAGCAGCTATACCCGGGACAGATACTACAATGAGCAGTTCTTC. It specifies CASSYTRDRYYNEQFF.

In this sample, this clonotype turned up a few times. The chain links TRBV27 to TRBJ2-1; D gene ambiguous. This CDR3 comprises 11 residues. The V gene lost 6 bases and the J gene lost 8 bases, with 8 bases spanning the gap. CDR1 is MNHEY, CDR2 SMNVEV, per germline (reference sequence). The CDR3 reads CASRILHEQFF. DNA of the CDR3: TGTGCCAGCAGGATTCTCCATGAGCAGTTCTTC.

V and J are TRBV6-5 and TRBJ2-1; D is unresolved. CDR1 is MNHEY, CDR2 SVGAGI, per germline. The CDR3 is 13 amino acids. Deletions cut 5 bases from V and 2 bases from J, with 7 bases between. The CDR3 DNA reads as TGTGCCAGCAGTGATGGGCCCTACAATGAGCAGTTCTTC. It encodes CASSDGPYNEQFF.

This chain connects TRBV28 to TRBJ2-7; no definite D call. CDR1 and CDR2 from the germline V gene are MDHEN and SYDVKM. V was pared by 7 bases and J by 2 bases, with 15 bases between. The CDR3 spans 14 residues. CDR3 coding DNA: TGTGCCAGCACCCAAAGTCATTCCCCCTACGAGCAGTACTTC. This codes for CASTQSHSPYEQYF.

The chain recombines TRBV9 with TRBJ1-2, with 8 bases identical to TRBD1. The CDR3 runs to 14 residues. V lost 6 bases and J lost 3; bases outside the gene matches: 7. CDR1 SGDLS and CDR2 YYNGEE come from the germline V gene. The CDR3 DNA reads TGTGCCAGCAACGGAGCGACAGGGGACTATGGCTACACCTTC. Its protein is CASNGATGDYGYTF.

The chain carries TRBV20-1 and TRBJ1-1; D is uncertain. Germline CDR1 reads DFQATT; CDR2 reads SNEGSKA (reference sequence). The CDR3 sequence is 11 residues long. V dropped 6 bases and J dropped 8 bases, with 13 bases sitting between them. This CDR3 is CSANGVTEAFF. DNA for the CDR3: TGCAGTGCCAACGGCGTCACGGAAGCTTTCTTT.

This clonotype has only a few counts. V and J are TRBV27 and TRBJ2-7; the D gene is possibly TRBD1 (6 bases). V lost 1 base, J lost 3 bases, and 13 bases lay in between. Germline values: CDR1 MNHEY, CDR2 SMNVEV (reference sequence). The CDR3 loop spans 15 amino acids. The CDR3 nucleotides are TGTGCCAGCAGTTTATACTGGGCCAGGGGCTACGAGCAGTACTTC. Translated: CASSLYWARGYEQYF.

This clonotype has just a few counts. V is TRBV28 and J is TRBJ1-2, with D perhaps TRBD1 (5 bases). V gave up 8 bases and J gave up 2 bases, with 15 bases separating them. CDR3 length: 14 amino acids. The V gene's germline CDR1 is MDHEN and CDR2 SYDVKM. This CDR3 reads CASLLGAGNYGYTF. As DNA, the CDR3 is TGTGCCAGCCTCCTAGGGGCAGGGAACTATGGCTACACCTTC.

The genes are TRBV28 and TRBJ2-1; D perhaps matches TRBD1 (5 bases). Judging by the DNA end, TRBJ2-7 fits better; the J call may be wrong. The CDR3 covers 13 residues. Per the germline V gene, CDR1 is MDHEN and CDR2 is SYDVKM. CDR3 coding DNA: TGTGCCAGCGCGACAGTCTCCTACAATGAGCAGTACTTC. The encoded protein is CASATVSYNEQYF.

The V gene is TRBV20-1, the J gene TRBJ1-1; 12 bases line up with TRBD1. The CDR3 sequence is 15 residues long. CDR1 and CDR2 from the germline V gene are DFQATT and SNEGSKA (reference sequence). The junction had 7 bases not matched to a gene; V was cut back by 1 base and J by 7 bases. For the CDR3, the DNA is TGCAGTGCTAGAGGGGACAGGGGGCGCGTTGTTGAAGCTTTCTTT. This codes for CSARGDRGRVVEAFF.

This clonotype was found a few times. The V gene is TRBV6-5, the J gene TRBJ2-7, with D maybe TRBD1 (5 bases). The CDR3 covers 14 residues. The germline V and J ends were trimmed by 5 bases and 0 bases, with 11 bases remaining between them. Per the germline V gene, CDR1 is MNHEY and CDR2 is SVGAGI. CDR3 in amino acids: CASSRRASSYEQYF. For the CDR3, the DNA is TGTGCCAGCAGTCGCAGGGCTAGCTCCTACGAGCAGTACTTC.

The rearrangement joins TRBV2 to TRBJ2-5; TRBD1 aligns across 8 bases. V was pared by 6 bases and J by 6 bases, with 6 bases of the junction left unmatched. The CDR3 runs to 13 residues. In germline, CDR1 is SNHLY, CDR2 FYNNEI. The CDR3 here is CASRAGQGQTQYF. CDR3 sequence (DNA): TGTGCCAGCAGGGCAGGACAGGGACAGACCCAGTACTTC.

The chain couples TRBV6-5 to TRBJ2-2; D is ambiguous. This CDR3 has 18 amino acids. Germline lookup yields CDR1 MNHEY and CDR2 SVGAGI. V dropped 0 bases and J dropped 0 bases, with 14 bases sitting between them. The CDR3 DNA is TGTGCCAGCAGTTACTCGAAAACGGGCCGCGCGAACACCGGGGAGCTGTTTTTT. Protein: CASSYSKTGRANTGELFF.

For this clonotype: The junction and the germline gene differ at one end; a read error may be behind it. The genes are TRBV4-2 and TRBJ1-2; TRBD1 matches 7 bases. The CDR3 has 18 residues. Germline V gene data show CDR1 as LGHNA and CDR2 as YNFKEQ. This CDR3 reads CANSQEPTGVVEDYGYTF. Written as DNA, the CDR3 is TGTGCCAACAGCCAAGAACCTACAGGGGTGGTCGAGGACTATGGCTACACCTTC.

The gene calls are TRBV15 and TRBJ2-1; TRBD1 is a possible D gene (5 bases). Per germline, CDR1 LNHNV and CDR2 YYDKDF (reference sequence). This CDR3 comprises 15 residues. V lost 5 bases and J lost 9, with 20 bases in between. CDR3 bases: TGTGCCACCAGCCGGGCCGAGAGCCAAAGGGGTGAGCAGTTCTTC. Its protein product is CATSRAESQRGEQFF.

V gene TRBV27 combines with J gene TRBJ1-2, with unresolved D. Germline lookup yields CDR1 MNHEY and CDR2 SMNVEV (reference sequence). V was cut by 7 bases and J by 2 bases, with 17 bases left in between. The CDR3 is 15 amino acids. The CDR3 bases are TGTGCCAGCACGACCCGGGGAGGATCCAACTATGGCTACACCTTC. Translating it yields CASTTRGGSNYGYTF.

This clonotype was seen a handful of times. The chain is built from TRBV5-1 and TRBJ2-3, with 7 bases that match TRBD1. V shed 0 bases and J 1 base; nucleotides not matched to a gene: 8. The CDR3 runs to 17 residues. Germline V gene sequence: CDR1 SGHRS, CDR2 YFSETQ. Here the CDR3 reads CASSLAKTGRGTDTQYF. CDR3 sequence (DNA): TGCGCCAGCAGCTTGGCCAAGACAGGGAGAGGCACAGATACGCAGTATTTT.

This rearrangement joins TRBV7-3 to TRBJ1-2; D unclear. Trimming took off 0 bases at V and 4 bases at J, with 15 bases between the two ends. The germline gives CDR1 SGHTA, CDR2 FQGTGA. The CDR3 runs to 16 residues. CDR3 nucleotide sequence: TGTGCCAGCAGCTTAACGAATACCCAGGATCGCTATGGCTACACCTTC. Protein: CASSLTNTQDRYGYTF.

The sample holds many counts of this clonotype. The chain links TRBV4-1 to TRBJ2-7; D may be TRBD2 (6 bases). Trimming took 0 bases from V and 4 from J, leaving 13 bases between them. This CDR3 contains 15 residues. Germline V lookup: CDR1 MGHRA, CDR2 YSYEKL. The CDR3 region has the DNA TGCGCCAGCAGCCAAGATGGAGAGGGAGGATACGAGCAGTACTTC. Encoded protein: CASSQDGEGGYEQYF.

The V gene is TRBV2, the J gene TRBJ1-5; 8 nucleotides match TRBD1. The CDR3 sequence is 16 residues long. CDR1 SNHLY and CDR2 FYNNEI come from the germline V gene. J was trimmed by 3 bases and V by 6 bases; bases with no gene match: 10. This CDR3 reads CASSLGQGGPNQPQHF. The CDR3 DNA follows: TGTGCCAGCAGCCTAGGACAGGGCGGGCCCAATCAGCCCCAGCATTTT.

This clonotype occurred a few times. The chain is built from TRBV7-2 and TRBJ2-5, with 8 bases lining up with TRBD2. This CDR3 comprises 17 residues. Germline V lookup: CDR1 SGHTA, CDR2 FQGNSA. The ends lost 1 base at V and 5 bases at J; junction bases unmatched: 12. This CDR3 is CASSLDLRTSLSETQYF. The CDR3 DNA reads as TGTGCCAGCAGCTTAGATCTACGGACTAGCTTGTCGGAGACCCAGTACTTC.

In DNA, the CDR3 is TGCGCCAGCAGCCAAGACTCCGGCAGGGCGACTGGGGCCAACGTCCTGACTTTC. It specifies CASSQDSGRATGANVLTF. The chain links TRBV4-3 to TRBJ2-6; maybe TRBD1 (5 bases). Germline V lookup: CDR1 LGHNA, CDR2 YSLEER. V dropped 0 bases and J dropped 2 bases, with 14 bases sitting between them. The CDR3 is 18 amino acids.